The 29 T cell receptor beta chains below come from one sample, sequenced in a study of T cell responses to AZD1222 COVID-19 vaccine. This table comes from immunoSEQ multiplex PCR, and its TCRdb copy is limited to in-frame clones, with some not included. The table records about 180,000 clones, around 88% of them present only once. Sequencing was performed on peripheral blood, taken 28 days after the second AZD1222 dose. Source of these receptors: an adult who received the AZD1222 COVID-19 vaccine.

The chain joins TRBV19 to TRBJ1-5, with D perhaps matching TRBD1 (5 bases). Germline V gene sequence: CDR1 LNHDA, CDR2 SQIVND (reference sequence). The V gene lost 8 bases and the J gene lost 0 bases, with 11 bases spanning the gap. There are 14 residues in the CDR3. The CDR3 spells CASYGGHSNQPQHF. CDR3 DNA: TGTGCCAGTTATGGCGGACATAGCAATCAGCCCCAGCATTTT.

The CDR3 DNA follows: TGTGCCAGCAGCCGGACTGGGATTGATGGCTACACCTTC. Amino acid sequence: CASSRTGIDGYTF. This rearrangement joins TRBV3-1 (or the pseudogene TRBV3-2) to TRBJ1-2; the D is unclear. The V gene's germline CDR1 is LGHDT and CDR2 YNNKEL (reference sequence). Between the trimmed V and J ends, which lost 4 bases and 6 bases, there was a span of 12 bases. The CDR3 is made up of 13 amino acids.

This clone appeared once. The gene calls are TRBV5-1 and TRBJ1-2; possibly TRBD1 for D (6 bases). V was shortened by 0 bases and J by 4 bases, with 13 bases between the two germline ends. Germline CDR1 SGHRS, CDR2 YFSETQ. The CDR3 extends over 15 amino acids. The CDR3 region is CASSLAGGLGYGYTF. DNA for the CDR3: TGCGCCAGCAGCTTGGCCGGGGGGCTGGGCTATGGCTACACCTTC.

The gene calls are TRBV4-3 and TRBJ1-2; TRBD1 is a possible D gene (6 bases). Germline V gene data show CDR1 as LGHNA and CDR2 as YSLEER. This CDR3 contains 15 residues. V was cut by 4 bases and J by 1 base, with 13 bases left in between. The CDR3 is CASSLDRRLNYGYTF. The CDR3, as DNA: TGCGCCAGCAGCCTGGACAGAAGGCTTAACTATGGCTACACCTTC.

This clone appeared a single time. V usage is TRBV25-1 and J usage is TRBJ2-7; 9 bases line up with TRBD1. The germline V gene has CDR1 MGHDK and CDR2 SYGVNS. The CDR3 length is 15 residues. With V trimmed by 4 bases and J by 2 bases, 6 bases remained unmatched. The CDR3 spells CASSATGQGAYEQYF. The DNA of the CDR3 is TGTGCCAGCAGTGCCACGGGACAGGGAGCCTACGAGCAGTACTTC.

The rearrangement uses TRBV3-1 (or the pseudogene TRBV3-2) and TRBJ2-6; D remains unclear. This CDR3 is 15 amino acids long. The germline V gene has CDR1 LGHDT and CDR2 YNNKEL (reference sequence). Trimming took 4 bases from V and 0 from J, leaving 7 bases between them. CDR3 in amino acids: CASSPWGSGANVLTF. The DNA of the CDR3 is TGTGCCAGCAGCCCGTGGGGCTCTGGGGCCAACGTCCTGACTTTC.

V and J are TRBV10-2 and TRBJ1-4, with D unclear. Germline V gives CDR1 WSHSY, CDR2 SAAADI. V was clipped by 5 bases and J by 0 bases, with 10 bases between them. CDR3 length: 15 amino acids. CDR3 sequence: CASSPVGATNEKLFF. The CDR3 DNA is TGCGCCAGCAGTCCTGTCGGAGCAACTAATGAAAAACTGTTTTTT.

CDR3 in DNA: TGTGCCAGCAGCTTCGGCTCTAGCGGGGAAGAGACCCAGTACTTC. Protein product: CASSFGSSGEETQYF. V is TRBV7-2 and J is TRBJ2-5, with TRBD2 matching 9 bases. The CDR3 loop spans 15 amino acids. The trim removed 3 bases at V and 3 bases at J, leaving 5 bases unmatched. CDR1 and CDR2 (germline): SGHTA, FQGNSA.

The chain uses TRBV18 and TRBJ1-2, with a possible D match to TRBD1 (5 bases). Germline CDR1 and CDR2: KGHSH and LQKENI. This CDR3 spans 14 amino acids. V lost 6 bases, J lost 3 bases, and 14 bases lay in between. CDR3 sequence (DNA): TGTGCCAGCTCCCCCAGTGGGGGACACTATGGCTACACCTTC. Its protein product is CASSPSGGHYGYTF.

This chain uses TRBV27 with TRBJ1-2; D perhaps matches TRBD1 (6 bases). CDR1 and CDR2 (germline): MNHEY, SMNVEV (reference sequence). V lost 0 bases, J lost 4 bases, and 12 bases lay in between. The CDR3 loop spans 15 amino acids. The CDR3 sequence: CASSLSRGWSYGYTF. As DNA, the CDR3 is TGTGCCAGCAGTTTATCCAGGGGATGGAGCTATGGCTACACCTTC.

The chain links TRBV18 to TRBJ2-5; D remains ambiguous. The length of the CDR3 is 10 residues. Trimming took off 6 bases at V and 4 bases at J, with 3 bases between the two ends. Germline V lookup: CDR1 KGHSH, CDR2 LQKENI. The CDR3 sequence is CASSGETQYF. The CDR3 bases are TGTGCCAGCTCGGGAGAGACCCAGTACTTC. The whole variable domain, filled in from reference TRBV18 and TRBJ2-5, reads NAGVMQNPRHLVRRRGQEARLRCSPMKGHSHVYWYRQLPEEGLKFMVYLQKENIIDESGMPKERFSAEFPKEGPSILRIQQVVRGDSAAYFCASSGETQYFGPGTRLLVL.

V is TRBV5-1 and J is TRBJ1-1; 7 bases are a match to TRBD1. V lost 7 bases, J lost 1 base, and 10 bases stayed unmatched. The CDR3 covers 15 residues. Germline V lookup: CDR1 SGHRS, CDR2 YFSETQ. The CDR3: CASYEGAWENTEAFF. The CDR3 DNA follows: TGCGCCAGCTATGAGGGGGCTTGGGAGAACACTGAAGCTTTCTTT.

The chain carries TRBV5-1 and TRBJ1-4, with D maybe TRBD1 (5 bases). Per the germline V gene, CDR1 is SGHRS and CDR2 is YFSETQ. Trimming cost V 4 bases and J 4 bases, with 20 bases left between them. The CDR3 length is 17 residues. The CDR3 loop is CASSAASTRGNNEKLFF. Written as DNA, the CDR3 is TGCGCCAGCAGCGCCGCATCGACTCGGGGGAATAATGAAAAACTGTTTTTT.

V and J are TRBV6-1 and TRBJ1-5; D is undetermined. The germline V and J ends were trimmed by 4 bases and 2 bases, with 15 bases remaining between them. The CDR3 sequence is 16 residues long. Per germline, CDR1 MNHNS and CDR2 SASEGT. CDR3 amino acids: CASSVIPPWGNQPQHF. The CDR3 nucleotides are TGTGCCAGCAGTGTTATTCCCCCCTGGGGCAATCAGCCCCAGCATTTT.

The chain combines TRBV9 with TRBJ1-5; D remains ambiguous. Germline CDR1 and CDR2: SGDLS and YYNGEE. The CDR3 consists of 13 residues. V lost 2 bases and J lost 4, with 7 bases in between. CDR3 nucleotide sequence: TGTGCCAGCAGCGTGAGCGGAAATCAGCCCCAGCATTTT. The encoded protein is CASSVSGNQPQHF.

This sequence joins TRBV29-1 and TRBJ2-5, with D tentatively TRBD1 or TRBD2 (6 bases each). CDR1 and CDR2 (germline): SQVTM, ANQGSEA. The length of the CDR3 is 13 residues. Trimming cost V 4 bases and J 2 bases, with 11 bases left between them. The CDR3: CSVGSGAQETQYF. CDR3 in DNA: TGCAGCGTTGGATCGGGGGCGCAAGAGACCCAGTACTTC.

This rearrangement joins TRBV6-5 to TRBJ2-7; perhaps TRBD1 as D (5 bases). Trimming removed 6 bases from V and 0 bases from J, with 9 bases in between. CDR1 is MNHEY, CDR2 SVGAGI, per germline. This CDR3 region has 13 residues. CDR3 DNA sequence: TGTGCCAGCAGCAGGGCAGCCTCCTACGAGCAGTACTTC. Its translation is CASSRAASYEQYF.

V is TRBV19 and J is TRBJ1-6; TRBD1 aligns across 11 bases. Germline V gives CDR1 LNHDA, CDR2 SQIVND (reference sequence). CDR3 size: 15 residues. V lost 6 bases, J lost 6 bases, and 4 bases stayed unmatched. The CDR3 region has the DNA TGTGCCAGTAGGTCCGGGACAGGGGGTAATTCACCCCTCCACTTT. Protein product: CASRSGTGGNSPLHF.

The genes are TRBV4-2 and TRBJ2-7, with D possibly matching TRBD1 (5 bases). The germline V gene has CDR1 LGHNA and CDR2 YNFKEQ. The CDR3 is 15 amino acids. Trimming pared 0 bases from V and 2 bases from J, leaving 11 bases between. The CDR3 DNA sequence: TGTGCCAGCAGCCAAGAATGGACGGACACCTACGAGCAGTACTTC. It yields the protein CASSQEWTDTYEQYF.

The CDR3 is CASSALGRREKLFF. CDR3 bases: TGCGCCAGCAGCGCCCTGGGACGGCGAGAAAAACTGTTTTTT. The J gene is TRBJ1-4, the V gene TRBV5-1; D may be TRBD1 (5 bases). CDR3 size: 14 residues. The V gene's germline CDR1 is SGHRS and CDR2 YFSETQ. V gave up 4 bases and J gave up 8 bases, with 15 bases separating them.

The chain links TRBV18 to TRBJ2-7; D gene unclear. V was shortened by 2 bases and J by 6 bases, with 14 bases between the two germline ends. CDR1 is KGHSH and CDR2 is LQKENI in the germline V gene. This CDR3 is 14 amino acids long. The CDR3 spells CASSPSFLPPEQYF. The CDR3 coding sequence is TGTGCCAGCTCACCATCGTTTCTCCCGCCCGAGCAGTACTTC.

The chain uses TRBV19 and TRBJ1-1, with 7 bases matching TRBD1. The trim removed 10 bases at V and 6 bases at J, leaving 11 bases unmatched. Looked up from germline, CDR1 is LNHDA and CDR2 is SQIVND (reference sequence). The CDR3 contains 13 residues. CDR3 amino acids: CATLSLGGSEAFF. CDR3 DNA: TGTGCCACCCTTAGTTTAGGGGGCTCTGAAGCTTTCTTT.

The gene calls are TRBV5-1 and TRBJ2-7, with 11 positions matching TRBD1. Germline values: CDR1 SGHRS, CDR2 YFSETQ. V lost 6 bases and J lost 4; bases outside the gene matches: 6. CDR3 length equals 14 residues. CDR3 sequence: CASNQGQGEYEQYF. As DNA, the CDR3 is TGCGCCAGCAACCAGGGACAGGGGGAGTACGAGCAGTACTTC. The variable domain in full, completed from reference TRBV5-1 and TRBJ2-7, reads KAGVTQTPRYLIKTRGQQVTLSCSPISGHRSVSWYQQTPGQGLQFLFEYFSETQRNKGNFPGRFSGRQFSNSRSEMNVSTLELGDSALYLCASNQGQGEYEQYFGPGTRLTVT.

V gene TRBV19 combines with J gene TRBJ1-1; D is ambiguous. This CDR3 contains 13 residues. CDR1 is LNHDA, CDR2 SQIVND, per germline (reference sequence). Trimming left V 5 bases short and J 2 bases short, with 9 bases between. In DNA, the CDR3 is TGTGCCAGTAGTCAGTATAAAAACACTGAAGCTTTCTTT. Amino acids: CASSQYKNTEAFF.

The chain has TRBV6-1 and TRBJ2-2, with TRBD1 matching over 7 bases. There are 17 residues in the CDR3. Per the germline V gene, CDR1 is MNHNS and CDR2 is SASEGT. Trimming at V came to 1 base and at J to 6 bases, leaving 11 bases not matched to a gene. Written as DNA, the CDR3 is TGTGCCAGCAGTGAAGGGTGGGGACAGTTTAGTCCCGGGGAGCTGTTTTTT. Translating it yields CASSEGWGQFSPGELFF.

The gene calls are TRBV27 and TRBJ1-2; tentative D call: TRBD1 (5 bases). The CDR3 length is 17 residues. The ends were cut back, 0 bases at V and 2 bases at J, with 16 bases in the middle. The germline V gene has CDR1 MNHEY and CDR2 SMNVEV (reference sequence). Here the CDR3 DNA reads TGTGCCAGCAGTTTATCCGACCCTCTTAGGGGCAACTATGGCTACACCTTC. Translated: CASSLSDPLRGNYGYTF.

This chain connects TRBV25-1 to TRBJ2-1, with D tentatively TRBD1 (6 bases). V lost 8 bases and J lost 3, with 11 bases in between. Germline assignment: CDR1 MGHDK and CDR2 SYGVNS. This CDR3 has 13 amino acids. This chain's CDR3 is CASLGGSYNEQFF. The CDR3 DNA sequence: TGTGCCAGCCTTGGGGGCAGCTACAATGAGCAGTTCTTC. Together with reference TRBV25-1 and TRBJ2-1, the CDR3 gives the full variable domain: EADIYQTPRYLVIGTGKKITLECSQTMGHDKMYWYQQDPGMELHLIHYSYGVNSTEKGDLSSESTVSRIRTEHFPLTLESARPSHTSQYLCASLGGSYNEQFFGPGTRLTVL.

The genes are TRBV4-3 and TRBJ2-4, with 9 positions matching TRBD2. The length of the CDR3 is 18 residues. Germline V gene sequence: CDR1 LGHNA, CDR2 YSLEER. The V and J ends lost 2 bases and 5 bases, in that order; junction bases with no gene match: 13. The CDR3 coding sequence is TGCGCCAGCAGCCAATCTCGGGGAGCGGGGGGCGTACAAAACATTCAGTACTTC. This gives the protein CASSQSRGAGGVQNIQYF.

The genes are TRBV4-1 and TRBJ1-5; D not resolved. Germline V gene sequence: CDR1 MGHRA, CDR2 YSYEKL. CDR3 length: 13 amino acids. V was pared by 4 bases and J by 6 bases, with 10 bases between. The CDR3 DNA reads TGCGCCAGCAGCCCCACAGTAGTTCAGCCCCAGCATTTT. Its protein is CASSPTVVQPQHF.